What follows is one T cell receptor beta chain and its context. Amplified TCR beta CDR3 regions derived from RNA transcripts. An initial round of RT-PCR targeting the TCR CDR3 relied on the HTBI primer set. A single record per CDR3 protein comes from TCRdb applying MiXCR to the multiplex PCR reads. This sample has 500,000 to 650,000 distinct CDR3 sequences, with about a sixth found just once. This specimen belongs to a study of T cells in Graves' hyperthyroidism and ophthalmopathy. On the study more broadly: Peripheral blood sampling occurred at initial diagnosis, before any treatment.

Patients affected by ophthalmopathy presented a Clinical Activity Score of at least 3, a NOSPECS grade of at least 4, and disease duration below 3 months. The study based diagnoses on clinical symptoms, serum thyroxine and TRAb, thyroid ultrasound and orbital computed tomography. The sequence derives from a woman younger than 30 with Graves' ophthalmopathy. The material sequenced was blood.

CDR3 protein: CASRQPRDSMNTEAFF. The CDR3 nucleotides are TGTGCCAGCAGGCAACCCCGGGATTCAATGAACACTGAAGCTTTCTTT. The chain employs TRBV7-9 and TRBJ1-1, with unresolved D. This CDR3 spans 16 amino acids. V lost 6 bases, J lost 0 bases, and 17 bases lay in between. Germline lookup yields CDR1 SEHNR and CDR2 FQNEAQ (reference sequence).